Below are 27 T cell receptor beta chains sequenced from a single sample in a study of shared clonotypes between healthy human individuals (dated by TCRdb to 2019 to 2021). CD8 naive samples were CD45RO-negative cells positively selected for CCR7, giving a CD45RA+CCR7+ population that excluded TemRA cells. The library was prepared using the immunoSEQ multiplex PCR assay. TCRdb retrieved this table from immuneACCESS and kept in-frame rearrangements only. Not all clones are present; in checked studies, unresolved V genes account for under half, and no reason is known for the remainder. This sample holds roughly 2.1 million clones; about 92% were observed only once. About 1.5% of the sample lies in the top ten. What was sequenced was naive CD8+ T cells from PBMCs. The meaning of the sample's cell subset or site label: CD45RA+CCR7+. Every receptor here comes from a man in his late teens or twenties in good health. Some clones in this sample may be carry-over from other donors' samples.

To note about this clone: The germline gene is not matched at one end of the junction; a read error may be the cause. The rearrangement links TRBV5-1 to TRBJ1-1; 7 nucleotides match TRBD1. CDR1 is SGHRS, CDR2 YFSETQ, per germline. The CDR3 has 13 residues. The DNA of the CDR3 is TGCGCCAGTAAGGGGGCCACGAACGCTGAAGCTTTCTTT. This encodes CASKGATNAEAFF.

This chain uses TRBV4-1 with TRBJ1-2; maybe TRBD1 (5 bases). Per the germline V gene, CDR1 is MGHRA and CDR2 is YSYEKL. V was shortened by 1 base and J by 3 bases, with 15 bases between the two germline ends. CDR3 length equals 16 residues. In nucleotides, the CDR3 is TGCGCCAGCAGCCAAGGGGGAGGGACCCTACACTATGGCTACACCTTC. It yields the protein CASSQGGGTLHYGYTF.

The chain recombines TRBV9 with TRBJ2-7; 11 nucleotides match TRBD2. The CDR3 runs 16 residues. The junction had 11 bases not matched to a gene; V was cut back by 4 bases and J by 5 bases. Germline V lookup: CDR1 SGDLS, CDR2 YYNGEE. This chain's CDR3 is CASSPELAGARDEQYF. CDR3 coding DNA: TGTGCCAGCAGCCCAGAACTAGCGGGAGCTCGCGACGAGCAGTACTTC. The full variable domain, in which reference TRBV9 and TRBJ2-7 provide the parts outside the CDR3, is DSGVTQTPKHLITATGQRVTLRCSPRSGDLSVYWYQQSLDQGLQFLIQYYNGEERAKGNILERFSAQQFPDLHSELNLSSLELGDSALYFCASSPELAGARDEQYFGPGTRLTVT.

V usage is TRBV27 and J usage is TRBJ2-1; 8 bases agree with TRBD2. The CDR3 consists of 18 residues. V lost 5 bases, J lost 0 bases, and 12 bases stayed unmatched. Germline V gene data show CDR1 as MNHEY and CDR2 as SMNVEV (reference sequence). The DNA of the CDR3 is TGTGCCAGCAGTACCCGGCTGGTAGCGGGGAGCTCCTACAATGAGCAGTTCTTC. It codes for CASSTRLVAGSSYNEQFF.

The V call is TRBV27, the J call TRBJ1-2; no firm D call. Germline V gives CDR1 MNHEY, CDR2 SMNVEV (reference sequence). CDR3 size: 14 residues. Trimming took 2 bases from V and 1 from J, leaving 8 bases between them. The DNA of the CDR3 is TGTGCCAGCAGTTTACTAGCCGGTAACTATGGCTACACCTTC. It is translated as CASSLLAGNYGYTF.

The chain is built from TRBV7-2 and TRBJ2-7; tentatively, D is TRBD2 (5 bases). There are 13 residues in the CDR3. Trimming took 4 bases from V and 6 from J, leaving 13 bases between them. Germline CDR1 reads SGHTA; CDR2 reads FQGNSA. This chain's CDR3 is CASSSNRGTEQYF. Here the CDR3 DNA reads TGTGCCAGCAGCTCAAACCGGGGAACCGAGCAGTACTTC.

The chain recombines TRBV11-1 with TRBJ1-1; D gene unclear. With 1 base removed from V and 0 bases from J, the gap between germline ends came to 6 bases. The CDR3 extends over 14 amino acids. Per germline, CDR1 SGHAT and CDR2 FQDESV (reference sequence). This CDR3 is CASSLVGVNTEAFF. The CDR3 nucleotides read TGTGCCAGCAGCTTAGTTGGGGTGAACACTGAAGCTTTCTTT.

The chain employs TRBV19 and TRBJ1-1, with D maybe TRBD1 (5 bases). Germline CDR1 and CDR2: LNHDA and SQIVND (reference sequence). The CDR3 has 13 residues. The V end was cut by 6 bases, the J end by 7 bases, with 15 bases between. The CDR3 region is CASSPGIVGEAFF. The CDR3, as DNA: TGTGCCAGTAGCCCAGGGATAGTGGGTGAAGCTTTCTTT.

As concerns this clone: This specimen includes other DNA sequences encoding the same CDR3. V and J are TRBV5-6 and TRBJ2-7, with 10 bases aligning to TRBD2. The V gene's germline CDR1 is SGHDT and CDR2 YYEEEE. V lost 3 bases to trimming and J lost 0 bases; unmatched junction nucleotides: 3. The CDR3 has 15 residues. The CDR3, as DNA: TGTGCCAGCAGCTCCGGACTAGCGGCCTCCTACGAGCAGTACTTC. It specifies CASSSGLAASYEQYF.

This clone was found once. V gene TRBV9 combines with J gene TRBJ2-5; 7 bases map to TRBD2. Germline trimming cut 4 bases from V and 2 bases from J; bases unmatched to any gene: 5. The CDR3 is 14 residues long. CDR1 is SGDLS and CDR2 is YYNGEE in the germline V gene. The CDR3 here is CASSPSGNQETQYF. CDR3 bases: TGTGCCAGCAGCCCTAGCGGAAATCAAGAGACCCAGTACTTC.

The CDR3 nucleotides read TGTGCCAGTAGTCCGCGTGGGGGGGTGGACACTGAAGCTTTCTTT. Translated, it gives CASSPRGGVDTEAFF. V usage is TRBV19 and J usage is TRBJ1-1; a possible D gene is TRBD1 (5 bases). The CDR3 extends over 15 amino acids. V was clipped by 5 bases and J by 3 bases, with 16 bases between them. Germline V CDR1 and CDR2: LNHDA, SQIVND (reference sequence). The variable domain in full, with the rest retrieved from reference TRBV19 and TRBJ1-1, is DGGITQSPKYLFRKEGQNVTLSCEQNLNHDAMYWYRQDPGQGLRLIYYSQIVNDFQKGDIAEGYSVSREKKESFPLTVTSAQKNPTAFYLCASSPRGGVDTEAFFGQGTRLTVV.

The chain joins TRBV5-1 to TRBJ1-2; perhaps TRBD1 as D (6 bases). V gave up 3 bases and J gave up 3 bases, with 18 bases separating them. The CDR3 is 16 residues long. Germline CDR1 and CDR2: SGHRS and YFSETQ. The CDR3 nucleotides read TGCGCCAGCAGCTGGGGAGGGGGGCCGCTTGACTATGGCTACACCTTC. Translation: CASSWGGGPLDYGYTF.

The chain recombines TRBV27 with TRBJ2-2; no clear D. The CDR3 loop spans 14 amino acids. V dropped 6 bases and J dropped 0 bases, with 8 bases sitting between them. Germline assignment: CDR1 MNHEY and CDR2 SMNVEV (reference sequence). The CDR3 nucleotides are TGTGCCAGCAGGTGGCAGGCGAACACCGGGGAGCTGTTTTTT. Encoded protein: CASRWQANTGELFF.

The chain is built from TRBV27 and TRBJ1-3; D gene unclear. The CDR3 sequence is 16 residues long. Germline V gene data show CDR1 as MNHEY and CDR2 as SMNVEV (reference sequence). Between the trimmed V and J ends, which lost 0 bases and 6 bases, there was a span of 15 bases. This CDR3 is CASSLSPRGPANTIYF. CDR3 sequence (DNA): TGTGCCAGCAGTTTATCTCCTAGAGGGCCTGCAAACACCATATATTTT.

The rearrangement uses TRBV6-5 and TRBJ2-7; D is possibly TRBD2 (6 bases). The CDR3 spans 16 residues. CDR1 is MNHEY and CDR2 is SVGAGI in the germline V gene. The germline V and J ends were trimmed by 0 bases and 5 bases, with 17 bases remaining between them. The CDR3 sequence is CASSYSQGGPVDEQYF. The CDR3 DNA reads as TGTGCCAGCAGTTACTCCCAGGGAGGTCCAGTCGACGAGCAGTACTTC.

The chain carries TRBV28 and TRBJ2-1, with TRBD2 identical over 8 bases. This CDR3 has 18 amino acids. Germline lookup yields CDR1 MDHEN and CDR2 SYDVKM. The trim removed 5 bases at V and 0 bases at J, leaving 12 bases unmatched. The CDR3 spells CASSPPGGPMSSYNEQFF. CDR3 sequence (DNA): TGTGCCAGCAGTCCACCGGGGGGGCCCATGAGCTCCTACAATGAGCAGTTCTTC. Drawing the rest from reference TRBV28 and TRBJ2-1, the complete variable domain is DVKVTQSSRYLVKRTGEKVFLECVQDMDHENMFWYRQDPGLGLRLIYFSYDVKMKEKGDIPEGYSVSREKKERFSLILESASTNQTSMYLCASSPPGGPMSSYNEQFFGPGTRLTVL.

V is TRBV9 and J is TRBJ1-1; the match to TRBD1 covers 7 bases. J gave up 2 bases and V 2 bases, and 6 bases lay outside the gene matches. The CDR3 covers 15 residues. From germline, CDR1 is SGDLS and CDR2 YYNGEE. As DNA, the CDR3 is TGTGCCAGCAGCGTCTCCGGGACAGACAACACTGAAGCTTTCTTT. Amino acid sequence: CASSVSGTDNTEAFF.

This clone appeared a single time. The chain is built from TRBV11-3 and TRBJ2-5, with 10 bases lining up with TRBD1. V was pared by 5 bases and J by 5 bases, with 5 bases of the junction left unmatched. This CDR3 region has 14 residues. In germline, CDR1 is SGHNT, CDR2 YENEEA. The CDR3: CASSPGTGVETQYF. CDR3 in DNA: TGTGCCAGCAGCCCCGGGACAGGGGTTGAGACCCAGTACTTC. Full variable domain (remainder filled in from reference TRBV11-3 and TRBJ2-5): EAGVVQSPRYKIIEKKQPVAFWCNPISGHNTLYWYLQNLGQGPELLIRYENEEAVDDSQLPKDRFSAERLKGVDSTLKIQPAELGDSAVYLCASSPGTGVETQYFGPGTRLLVL.

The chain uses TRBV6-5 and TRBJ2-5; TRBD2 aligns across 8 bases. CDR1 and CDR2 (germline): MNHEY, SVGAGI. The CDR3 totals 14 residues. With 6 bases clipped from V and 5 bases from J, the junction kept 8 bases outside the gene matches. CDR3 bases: TGTGCCAGCAGCCCACAGCGGGAGCGTGAGACCCAGTACTTC. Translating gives CASSPQRERETQYF.

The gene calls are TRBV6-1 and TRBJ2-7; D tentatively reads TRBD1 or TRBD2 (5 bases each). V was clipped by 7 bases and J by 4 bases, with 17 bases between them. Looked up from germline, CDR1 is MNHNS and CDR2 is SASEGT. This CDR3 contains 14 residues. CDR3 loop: CASKFQGRTYEQYF. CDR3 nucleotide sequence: TGTGCCAGCAAATTCCAGGGACGGACTTACGAGCAGTACTTC.

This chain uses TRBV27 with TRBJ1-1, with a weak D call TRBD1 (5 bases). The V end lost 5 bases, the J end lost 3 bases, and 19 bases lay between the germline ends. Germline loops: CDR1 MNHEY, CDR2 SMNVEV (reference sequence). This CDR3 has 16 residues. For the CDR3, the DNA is TGTGCCAGCAGTCCCGCCCGTGGGGGTCACGACACTGAAGCTTTCTTT. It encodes CASSPARGGHDTEAFF.

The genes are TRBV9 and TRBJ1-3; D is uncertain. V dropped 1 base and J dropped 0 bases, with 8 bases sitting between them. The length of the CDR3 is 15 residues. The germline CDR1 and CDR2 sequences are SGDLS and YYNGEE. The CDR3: CASSVTGLSGNTIYF. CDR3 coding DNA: TGTGCCAGCAGCGTAACGGGTCTCTCTGGAAACACCATATATTTT.

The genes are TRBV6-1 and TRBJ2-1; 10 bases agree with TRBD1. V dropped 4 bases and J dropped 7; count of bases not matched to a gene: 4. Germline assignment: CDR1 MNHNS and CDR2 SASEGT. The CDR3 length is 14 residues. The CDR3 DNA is TGTGCCAGCAGTGTTGGGGGACAGGGGAATGAGCAGTTCTTC. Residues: CASSVGGQGNEQFF.

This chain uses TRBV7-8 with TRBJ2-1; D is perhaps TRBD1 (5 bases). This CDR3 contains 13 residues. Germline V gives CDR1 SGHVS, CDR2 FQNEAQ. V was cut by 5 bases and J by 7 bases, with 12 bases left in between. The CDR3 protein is CASSPEGVNEQFF. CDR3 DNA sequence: TGTGCCAGCAGCCCAGAAGGGGTGAATGAGCAGTTCTTC.

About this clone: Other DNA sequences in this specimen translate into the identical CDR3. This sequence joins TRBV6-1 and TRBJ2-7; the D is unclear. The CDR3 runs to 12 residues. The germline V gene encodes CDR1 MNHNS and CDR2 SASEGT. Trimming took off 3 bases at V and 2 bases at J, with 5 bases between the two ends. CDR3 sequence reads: CASSDRTYEQYF. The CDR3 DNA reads TGTGCCAGCAGTGACAGAACCTACGAGCAGTACTTC.

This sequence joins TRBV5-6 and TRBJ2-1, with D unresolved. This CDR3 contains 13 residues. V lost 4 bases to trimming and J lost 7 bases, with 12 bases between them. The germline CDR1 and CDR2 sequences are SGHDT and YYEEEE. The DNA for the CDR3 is TGTGCCAGCAGCATGGGCCGAGGAAATGAGCAGTTCTTC. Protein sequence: CASSMGRGNEQFF.

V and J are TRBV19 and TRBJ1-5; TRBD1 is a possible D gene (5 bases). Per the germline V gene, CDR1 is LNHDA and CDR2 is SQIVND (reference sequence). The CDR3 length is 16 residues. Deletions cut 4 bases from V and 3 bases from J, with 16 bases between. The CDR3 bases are TGTGCCAGTAGTACACCCTGGGGCAGGGACAATCAGCCCCAGCATTTT. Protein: CASSTPWGRDNQPQHF. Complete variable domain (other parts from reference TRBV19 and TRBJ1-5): DGGITQSPKYLFRKEGQNVTLSCEQNLNHDAMYWYRQDPGQGLRLIYYSQIVNDFQKGDIAEGYSVSREKKESFPLTVTSAQKNPTAFYLCASSTPWGRDNQPQHFGDGTRLSIL.